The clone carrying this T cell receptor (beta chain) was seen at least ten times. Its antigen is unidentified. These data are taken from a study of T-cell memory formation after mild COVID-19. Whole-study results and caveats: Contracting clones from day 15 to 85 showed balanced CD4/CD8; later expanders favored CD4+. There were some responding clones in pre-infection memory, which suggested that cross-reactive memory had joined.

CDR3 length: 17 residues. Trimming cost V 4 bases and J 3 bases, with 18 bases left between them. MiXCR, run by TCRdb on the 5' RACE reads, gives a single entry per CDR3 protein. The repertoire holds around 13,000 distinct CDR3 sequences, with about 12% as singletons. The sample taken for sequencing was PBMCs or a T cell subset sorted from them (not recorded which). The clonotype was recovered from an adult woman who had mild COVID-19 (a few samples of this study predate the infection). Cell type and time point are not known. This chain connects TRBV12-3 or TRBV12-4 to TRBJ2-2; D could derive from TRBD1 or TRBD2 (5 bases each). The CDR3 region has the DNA TGTGCCAGCAGTTCTCTGGGGGAGAGGATAGACACCGGGGAGCTGTTTTTT. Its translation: CASSSLGERIDTGELFF.